These T cell receptor beta chains were read from a single sample in a study of immune cell composition in non-small cell lung cancer. The data were produced by immunoSEQ multiplex PCR, yet TCRdb's version contains in-frame clones alone and is incomplete. This table has about 6,800 clones, roughly 86% appearing once. Sequencing was performed on non-adjacent lung tissue. The receptors stem from a human donor with non-small cell lung cancer. Each CDR3 is given without its conserved first and last residue. The order of the fields is V gene, CDR3 protein.

v_call: TRBV7-3; cdr3_aa: ASSLTGGRGETQY
v_call: TRBV27; cdr3_aa: ASSDPGPNTEAF
v_call: TRBV18; cdr3_aa: ASSPLGGTGFYEQY
v_call: TRBV6-5; cdr3_aa: ASSRTEVDEQY
v_call: TRBV18; cdr3_aa: ASSPLTGLQETQY
v_call: TRBV11-1; cdr3_aa: ASSLGGGYGYT
v_call: TRBV6-5; cdr3_aa: ASRGRETQY
v_call: TRBV29-1; cdr3_aa: SVEGTGGGATEAF
v_call: TRBV14; cdr3_aa: ASSQGGVAAF
v_call: TRBV6-1; cdr3_aa: ASSDDQPQH
v_call: TRBV7-9; cdr3_aa: ASSSTTGVGSYEQY
v_call: TRBV7-6; cdr3_aa: ASSLTGGPVGTGELF
v_call: TRBV19; cdr3_aa: ASSLGGSPLH
v_call: TRBV7-9; cdr3_aa: ASSRDRGETQY
v_call: TRBV6-5; cdr3_aa: ASGDRGRGLETQY
v_call: TRBV6-1; cdr3_aa: ASSMDTADQPQH
v_call: TRBV6-5; cdr3_aa: ASSYSASNEQF
v_call: TRBV19; cdr3_aa: ASSSTGRRNTIY
v_call: TRBV7-2; cdr3_aa: ASSSGETQY
v_call: TRBV6-6; cdr3_aa: ASISGSGGPSYEQY
v_call: TRBV6-1; cdr3_aa: ASSGGGTGQPQH
v_call: TRBV5-4; cdr3_aa: ASSGRQGRYTEAF
v_call: TRBV5-8; cdr3_aa: ASSFSGAGANVLT
v_call: TRBV25-1; cdr3_aa: ASDEGLNTEAF
v_call: TRBV7-3; cdr3_aa: ASSLNPPGPQGGYT
v_call: TRBV2; cdr3_aa: ASRSSRGDTEAF
v_call: TRBV28; cdr3_aa: ASSLRLVQTQY
v_call: TRBV6-6; cdr3_aa: ASSKGPIGAGELF
v_call: TRBV7-8; cdr3_aa: ASSLASGSYEQY
v_call: TRBV11-2; cdr3_aa: ASSLGTGDSETQY
v_call: TRBV2; cdr3_aa: ASSENTEAF
v_call: TRBV7-2; cdr3_aa: ASSNSQGWSTEAF
v_call: TRBV12-5; cdr3_aa: ASGLANRGYNSPLH
v_call: TRBV10-3; cdr3_aa: AISLGYEQY
v_call: TRBV28; cdr3_aa: ASSLTADTQY
v_call: TRBV5-5; cdr3_aa: ASTLGNSPLH
v_call: TRBV10-2; cdr3_aa: ASSGGDTQY
v_call: TRBV7-3; cdr3_aa: ASSPTSSGGGRETQY
v_call: TRBV7-2; cdr3_aa: ASSLGSPLTGNTIY
v_call: TRBV4-3; cdr3_aa: ASSQDVGGVRELF
v_call: TRBV2; cdr3_aa: ASSHRDSSNNEQF
v_call: TRBV11-1; cdr3_aa: ASSLIARAGSTDTQY
v_call: TRBV5-1; cdr3_aa: ASSRQARTSGNTGELF
v_call: TRBV18; cdr3_aa: ASSPGLYGYT
v_call: TRBV28; cdr3_aa: ASMGSPGSSYNEQF
v_call: TRBV18; cdr3_aa: ASSPGRDNYGYT
v_call: TRBV7-2; cdr3_aa: ASSKIGGETGELF
v_call: TRBV5-4; cdr3_aa: ASSSDRDHTDTQY
v_call: TRBV30; cdr3_aa: AWSQGNGDRQH
v_call: TRBV7-3; cdr3_aa: ASSFRGVLNTEAF
v_call: TRBV7-3; cdr3_aa: ASSLTGGGQGPYNEQF
v_call: TRBV7-3; cdr3_aa: ASSLGVLGEQF
v_call: TRBV28; cdr3_aa: ASSPLGPLLNTEAF
v_call: TRBV4-3; cdr3_aa: ASSPRWVGDDGYT